This TCR beta chain was documented in a study of blood T cell repertoires in COVID-19. This table comes from immunoSEQ multiplex PCR, and its TCRdb copy is limited to in-frame clones, with some not included. Among about 160,000 clones listed, 85% were seen once. The CDR3 sequence is 16 residues long. The receptor was isolated from a man aged 35-49 years with acute or convalescent COVID-19. The sequencing sample was made of peripheral blood. J is TRBJ1-2 and V is TRBV21-1; the table assigns TRBD1, which was not confirmed against the DNA. TRBV21-1 is noted as a pseudogene. The CDR3 nucleotides are TGTGCCAGCAGCCCTCCCGAGGGACAGGGGAACTATGGCTACACCTTC. Residues: CASSPPEGQGNYGYTF.